This T cell receptor (beta chain) appears in the sequencing data of a study of CD8+ T cells in alopecia areata. Study results and caveats: Normal scalp showed lower clonality than lesional scalp, especially alopecia totalis/universalis.

In germline, CDR1 is ENHRY, CDR2 SYGVKD. There are 12 residues in the CDR3. Trimming removed 8 bases at V and 0 bases at J, with 7 bases between. This clone came up once. Its antigen is still unknown. Sequencing templates came from extracted RNA that was reverse transcribed into cDNA. Here immunoSEQ multiplex PCR was the method, and the copy in TCRdb shows in-frame clones only, minus some. The table shows around 250,000 clones, with roughly two thirds occurring only once. This chain uses TRBV10-3 with TRBJ2-5, with D possibly matching TRBD2 (6 bases). The sequence was obtained from a human donor with alopecia areata. The source was CD4+ T cells sorted from blood, collected at week 0. Here the CDR3 reads CAIGGNQETQYF. The CDR3 nucleotides read TGTGCCATCGGGGGGAACCAAGAGACCCAGTACTTC.